The rows below give T cell receptor beta chains drawn from one sample of a study of T cell changes during pregnancy in multiple sclerosis. Method: immunoSEQ multiplex PCR; TCRdb's copy keeps in-frame clones and lacks some. The table records 35,000 to 45,000 clones, roughly 90% of them present only once. The material was CD8+ T cells from peripheral blood mononuclear cells, obtained in the first trimester of pregnancy. The receptor source for this set is a female donor with multiple sclerosis, enrolled in a pregnancy study. CDR3s include the opening cysteine and the closing phenylalanine or tryptophan. D genes are given only for firm matches. Where a row states a size, it is once, few, many or the class of an expanded clone; other rows omit it.

clone size: NA; V gene: TRBV6-4; CDR3 length: 15; D gene: NA; J gene: TRBJ1-4; CDR3 protein: CASSPAPGENEKLFF; CDR3 DNA: TGTGCCAGCAGTCCCGCCCCGGGTGAAAATGAAAAACTGTTTTTT
clone size: NA; V gene: TRBV18; CDR3 length: 19; D gene: NA; J gene: TRBJ1-2; CDR3 protein: CASSPPPQGRASPNYGYTF; CDR3 DNA: TGTGCCAGCTCACCACCCCCACAGGGAAGGGCCTCACCTAACTATGGCTACACCTTC
clone size: few; V gene: TRBV7-9; CDR3 length: 19; D gene: TRBD2; J gene: TRBJ2-3; CDR3 protein: CASSFVLGLADRETDTQYF; CDR3 DNA: TGTGCCAGCAGCTTTGTTTTGGGACTAGCGGACCGAGAGACAGATACGCAGTATTTT
clone size: NA; V gene: TRBV19; CDR3 length: 16; D gene: TRBD1; J gene: TRBJ2-5; CDR3 protein: CASSSRDRILQETQYF; CDR3 DNA: TGTGCCAGTAGTTCCCGGGACAGGATCCTCCAAGAGACCCAGTACTTC
clone size: NA; V gene: TRBV9; CDR3 length: 14; D gene: TRBD1; J gene: TRBJ2-7; CDR3 protein: CASSTWDREHEQYF; CDR3 DNA: TGTGCCAGCAGCACATGGGACAGGGAGCACGAGCAGTACTTC
clone size: NA; V gene: TRBV7-7; CDR3 length: 13; D gene: NA; J gene: TRBJ2-1; CDR3 protein: CASSLTRYNEQFF; CDR3 DNA: TGTGCCAGCAGCTTGACTAGATACAATGAGCAGTTCTTC
clone size: NA; V gene: TRBV5-6; CDR3 length: 17; D gene: NA; J gene: TRBJ2-3; CDR3 protein: CASSIPHLSPSTDTQYF; CDR3 DNA: TGTGCCAGCAGCATCCCCCACTTAAGCCCTAGCACAGATACGCAGTATTTT
clone size: once; V gene: TRBV7-2; CDR3 length: 16; D gene: TRBD1; J gene: TRBJ2-7; CDR3 protein: CASSLAGRAGGHEQYF; CDR3 DNA: TGTGCCAGCAGCTTAGCCGGACGGGCAGGGGGCCACGAGCAGTACTTC
clone size: NA; V gene: TRBV27; CDR3 length: 14; D gene: NA; J gene: TRBJ1-2; CDR3 protein: CASSLKPLSYGYTF; CDR3 DNA: TGTGCCAGCAGTTTAAAACCTTTGAGCTATGGCTACACCTTC
clone size: NA; V gene: TRBV6-1; CDR3 length: 14; D gene: NA; J gene: TRBJ1-2; CDR3 protein: CASSENPVARTYTF; CDR3 DNA: TGTGCCAGCAGTGAAAACCCCGTAGCACGTACCTACACCTTC
clone size: few; V gene: TRBV19; CDR3 length: 12; D gene: NA; J gene: TRBJ2-2; CDR3 protein: CASSSYTGELFF; CDR3 DNA: TGTGCCAGTAGTTCCTACACCGGGGAGCTGTTTTTT
clone size: NA; V gene: TRBV21-1; CDR3 length: 17; D gene: NA; J gene: TRBJ2-7; CDR3 protein: CASSKDRLGQAEYEQYF; CDR3 DNA: TGTGCCAGCAGCAAAGATCGCCTGGGACAGGCAGAGTACGAGCAGTACTTC
clone size: NA; V gene: TRBV7-9; CDR3 length: 16; D gene: NA; J gene: TRBJ2-1; CDR3 protein: CASSFPPVGRVDEQFF; CDR3 DNA: TGTGCCAGCAGCTTTCCCCCGGTCGGCAGGGTCGATGAGCAGTTCTTC
clone size: NA; V gene: TRBV6-6; CDR3 length: 13; D gene: NA; J gene: TRBJ2-2; CDR3 protein: CASSKLGSGELFF; CDR3 DNA: TGTGCCAGCTCTAAGTTGGGGAGCGGGGAGCTGTTTTTT
clone size: NA; V gene: TRBV19; CDR3 length: 14; D gene: NA; J gene: TRBJ1-1; CDR3 protein: CASSPHRAPTEAFF; CDR3 DNA: TGTGCCAGTAGTCCCCACAGGGCCCCCACTGAAGCTTTCTTT
clone size: NA; V gene: TRBV10-3; CDR3 length: 16; D gene: NA; J gene: TRBJ1-6; CDR3 protein: CAISDSSDLLGSPLHF; CDR3 DNA: TGTGCCATCAGTGATTCGTCGGACTTACTCGGTTCACCCCTCCACTTT
clone size: NA; V gene: TRBV7-7; CDR3 length: 14; D gene: NA; J gene: TRBJ2-1; CDR3 protein: CASSFSPQEPKQFF; CDR3 DNA: TGTGCCAGCAGCTTTAGTCCGCAGGAACCAAAGCAGTTCTTC
clone size: once; V gene: TRBV13; CDR3 length: 15; D gene: TRBD1; J gene: TRBJ2-1; CDR3 protein: CASRLPGGVKNEQFF; CDR3 DNA: TGTGCCAGCAGGCTGCCAGGGGGCGTTAAGAATGAGCAGTTCTTC
clone size: NA; V gene: TRBV19; CDR3 length: 12; D gene: TRBD1; J gene: TRBJ1-1; CDR3 protein: CASSPTGLRSFF; CDR3 DNA: TGTGCCAGTAGCCCGACAGGGCTGAGATCTTTCTTT
clone size: NA; V gene: TRBV2; CDR3 length: 15; D gene: TRBD2; J gene: TRBJ2-1; CDR3 protein: CASRSGSSSYNEQFF; CDR3 DNA: TGTGCCAGCCGTAGCGGGTCGAGCTCCTACAATGAGCAGTTCTTC
clone size: NA; V gene: TRBV4-3; CDR3 length: 17; D gene: NA; J gene: TRBJ1-2; CDR3 protein: CASSQSHRAAITYGYTF; CDR3 DNA: TGCGCCAGCAGCCAATCCCACAGGGCAGCCATTACCTATGGCTACACCTTC
clone size: NA; V gene: TRBV13; CDR3 length: 15; D gene: TRBD1; J gene: TRBJ2-7; CDR3 protein: CASSPADRVKGEQYF; CDR3 DNA: TGTGCCAGCAGTCCCGCGGACAGGGTAAAAGGCGAGCAGTACTTC
clone size: NA; V gene: TRBV7-2; CDR3 length: 15; D gene: NA; J gene: TRBJ1-1; CDR3 protein: CASSLARGMNTEAFF; CDR3 DNA: TGTGCCAGCAGCTTAGCACGAGGCATGAACACTGAAGCTTTCTTT
clone size: NA; V gene: TRBV7-3; CDR3 length: 18; D gene: TRBD2; J gene: TRBJ2-3; CDR3 protein: CASSLGRVTSERTDTQYF; CDR3 DNA: TGTGCCAGCAGCTTAGGTCGGGTTACTAGCGAACGCACAGATACGCAGTATTTT
clone size: NA; V gene: TRBV5-1; CDR3 length: 13; D gene: NA; J gene: TRBJ2-7; CDR3 protein: CASSSFSSYEQYF; CDR3 DNA: TGCGCCAGCAGCTCGTTTAGCTCCTACGAGCAGTACTTC
clone size: NA; V gene: TRBV21-1; CDR3 length: 17; D gene: NA; J gene: TRBJ1-3; CDR3 protein: CASSKGEDSRLVDTIYF; CDR3 DNA: TGTGCCAGCAGCAAGGGCGAGGACAGCCGCTTGGTGGACACCATATATTTT
clone size: NA; V gene: TRBV13; CDR3 length: 14; D gene: TRBD1; J gene: TRBJ1-2; CDR3 protein: CASSLGDREAGYTF; CDR3 DNA: TGTGCCAGCAGCTTAGGGGACAGGGAGGCTGGCTACACCTTC
clone size: few; V gene: TRBV6-4; CDR3 length: 15; D gene: TRBD2; J gene: TRBJ2-5; CDR3 protein: CASSDSSGGQETQYF; CDR3 DNA: TGTGCCAGCAGTGACTCTAGCGGGGGACAAGAGACCCAGTACTTC
clone size: NA; V gene: TRBV10-3; CDR3 length: 12; D gene: TRBD1; J gene: TRBJ1-5; CDR3 protein: CAISDRDRAQHF; CDR3 DNA: TGTGCCATCAGCGACAGGGACCGAGCCCAGCATTTT
clone size: NA; V gene: TRBV9; CDR3 length: 15; D gene: TRBD1; J gene: TRBJ1-4; CDR3 protein: CASSPSTGGYEKLFF; CDR3 DNA: TGTGCCAGCAGCCCTTCGACAGGGGGGTATGAAAAACTGTTTTTT
clone size: NA; V gene: TRBV7-9; CDR3 length: 16; D gene: NA; J gene: TRBJ1-5; CDR3 protein: CASSLATGQGHQPQHF; CDR3 DNA: TGTGCCAGCAGCTTAGCTACTGGGCAGGGCCATCAGCCCCAGCATTTT
clone size: NA; V gene: TRBV27; CDR3 length: 15; D gene: TRBD1; J gene: TRBJ2-3; CDR3 protein: CASSPEGQGTDTQYF; CDR3 DNA: TGTGCCAGCAGTCCCGAGGGACAGGGCACAGATACGCAGTATTTT
clone size: NA; V gene: TRBV9; CDR3 length: 18; D gene: NA; J gene: TRBJ2-1; CDR3 protein: CASSTFRGTFSSYNEQFF; CDR3 DNA: TGTGCCAGCAGCACGTTTAGGGGGACGTTTAGCTCCTACAATGAGCAGTTCTTC
clone size: NA; V gene: TRBV7-9; CDR3 length: 12; D gene: NA; J gene: TRBJ2-7; CDR3 protein: CASSLGPLEQYF; CDR3 DNA: TGTGCCAGCAGCTTGGGGCCCCTCGAGCAGTACTTC
clone size: few; V gene: TRBV4-3; CDR3 length: 14; D gene: NA; J gene: TRBJ1-1; CDR3 protein: CASSQDTGNTEAFF; CDR3 DNA: TGCGCCAGCAGCCAAGATACAGGGAACACTGAAGCTTTCTTT
clone size: many; V gene: TRBV7-6; CDR3 length: 14; D gene: TRBD1; J gene: TRBJ1-1; CDR3 protein: CASSSGGWNTEAFF; CDR3 DNA: TGTGCCAGCAGTTCAGGGGGCTGGAACACTGAAGCTTTCTTT
clone size: NA; V gene: TRBV27; CDR3 length: 14; D gene: NA; J gene: TRBJ1-1; CDR3 protein: CASSSIGGNTEAFF; CDR3 DNA: TGTGCCAGCAGTTCCATAGGGGGGAACACTGAAGCTTTCTTT
clone size: NA; V gene: TRBV19; CDR3 length: 15; D gene: TRBD2; J gene: TRBJ2-3; CDR3 protein: CASSVSGSWTDTQYF; CDR3 DNA: TGTGCCAGTAGTGTTAGCGGGAGCTGGACAGATACGCAGTATTTT
clone size: NA; V gene: TRBV5-1; CDR3 length: 14; D gene: TRBD1; J gene: TRBJ1-2; CDR3 protein: CASSARDSNYGYTF; CDR3 DNA: TGCGCCAGCAGCGCCCGGGACAGTAACTATGGCTACACCTTC
clone size: NA; V gene: TRBV4-2; CDR3 length: 14; D gene: NA; J gene: TRBJ1-1; CDR3 protein: CASSQGARGTEAFF; CDR3 DNA: TGTGCCAGCAGCCAGGGGGCGAGGGGCACTGAAGCTTTCTTT
clone size: NA; V gene: TRBV9; CDR3 length: 16; D gene: TRBD1; J gene: TRBJ2-1; CDR3 protein: CASSPSSGTAYNEQFF; CDR3 DNA: TGTGCCAGCAGCCCCTCGTCCGGGACAGCCTACAATGAGCAGTTCTTC
clone size: NA; V gene: TRBV4-3; CDR3 length: 15; D gene: NA; J gene: TRBJ2-5; CDR3 protein: CASSQERDRGETQYF; CDR3 DNA: TGCGCCAGCAGCCAAGAACGAGATAGGGGGGAGACCCAGTACTTC
clone size: NA; V gene: TRBV7-8; CDR3 length: 14; D gene: TRBD1; J gene: TRBJ2-7; CDR3 protein: CASSLAQGRHEQYF; CDR3 DNA: TGTGCCAGCAGCTTAGCACAGGGGCGGCACGAGCAGTACTTC
clone size: NA; V gene: TRBV27; CDR3 length: 14; D gene: NA; J gene: TRBJ1-5; CDR3 protein: CASSWTGTNQPQHF; CDR3 DNA: TGTGCCAGCAGTTGGACCGGGACAAATCAGCCCCAGCATTTT